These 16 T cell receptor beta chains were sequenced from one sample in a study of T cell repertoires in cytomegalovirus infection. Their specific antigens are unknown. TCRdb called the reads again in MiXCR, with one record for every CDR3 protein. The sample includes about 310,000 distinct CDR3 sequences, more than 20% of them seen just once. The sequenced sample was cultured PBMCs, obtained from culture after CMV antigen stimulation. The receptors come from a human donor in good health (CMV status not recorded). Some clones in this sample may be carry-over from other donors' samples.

CDR3 DNA sequence: TGTGCCAGCAGCAGCTGGGACTCCCAGTTCACAGATACGCAGTATTTT. It yields the protein CASSSWDSQFTDTQYF. The rearrangement uses TRBV7-2 and TRBJ2-3; perhaps TRBD2 as D (6 bases). Trimming pared 5 bases from V and 2 bases from J, leaving 17 bases between. The CDR3 consists of 16 residues. Per germline, CDR1 SGHTA and CDR2 FQGNSA.

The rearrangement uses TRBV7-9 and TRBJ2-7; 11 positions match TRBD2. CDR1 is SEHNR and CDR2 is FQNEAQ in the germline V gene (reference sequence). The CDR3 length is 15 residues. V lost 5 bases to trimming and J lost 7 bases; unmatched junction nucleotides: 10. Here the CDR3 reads CASSPGLAGPIEQYF. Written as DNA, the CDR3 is TGTGCCAGCAGCCCCGGACTAGCGGGCCCTATAGAGCAGTACTTC.

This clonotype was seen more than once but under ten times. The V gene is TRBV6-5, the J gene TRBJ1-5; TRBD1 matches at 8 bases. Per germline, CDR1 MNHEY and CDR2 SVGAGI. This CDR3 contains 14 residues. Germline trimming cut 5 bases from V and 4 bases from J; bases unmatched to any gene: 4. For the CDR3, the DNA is TGTGCCAGCAGTCGGGACAGGTCTAATCAGCCCCAGCATTTT. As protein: CASSRDRSNQPQHF.

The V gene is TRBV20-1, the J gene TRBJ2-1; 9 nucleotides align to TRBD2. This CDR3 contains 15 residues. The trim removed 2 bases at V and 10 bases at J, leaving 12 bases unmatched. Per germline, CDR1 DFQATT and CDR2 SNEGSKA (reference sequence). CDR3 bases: TGCAGTGCTAGAAGCTTAAAGCGGGAGGACAGGGAGCAGTTCTTC. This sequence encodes CSARSLKREDREQFF.

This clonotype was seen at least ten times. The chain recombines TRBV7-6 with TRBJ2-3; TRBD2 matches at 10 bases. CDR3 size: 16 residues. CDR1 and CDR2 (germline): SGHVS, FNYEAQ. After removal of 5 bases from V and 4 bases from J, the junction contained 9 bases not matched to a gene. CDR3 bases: TGTGCCAGCAGCCCTCCACTAGCGGGAAAGCCAGATACGCAGTATTTT. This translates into CASSPPLAGKPDTQYF.

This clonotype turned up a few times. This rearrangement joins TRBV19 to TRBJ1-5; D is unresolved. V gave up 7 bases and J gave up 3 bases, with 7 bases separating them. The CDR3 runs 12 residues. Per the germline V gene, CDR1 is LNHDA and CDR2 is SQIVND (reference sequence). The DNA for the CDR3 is TGTGCCAGTAAGACATTCAATCAGCCCCAGCATTTT. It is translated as CASKTFNQPQHF. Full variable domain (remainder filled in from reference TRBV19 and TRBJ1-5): DGGITQSPKYLFRKEGQNVTLSCEQNLNHDAMYWYRQDPGQGLRLIYYSQIVNDFQKGDIAEGYSVSREKKESFPLTVTSAQKNPTAFYLCASKTFNQPQHFGDGTRLSIL.

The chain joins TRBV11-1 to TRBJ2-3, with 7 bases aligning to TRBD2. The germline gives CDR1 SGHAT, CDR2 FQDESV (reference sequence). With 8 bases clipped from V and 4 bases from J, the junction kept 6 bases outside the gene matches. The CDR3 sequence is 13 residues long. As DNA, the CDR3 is TGTGCCAGCGGAGCGGGGCGTGCAGATACGCAGTATTTT. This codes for CASGAGRADTQYF.

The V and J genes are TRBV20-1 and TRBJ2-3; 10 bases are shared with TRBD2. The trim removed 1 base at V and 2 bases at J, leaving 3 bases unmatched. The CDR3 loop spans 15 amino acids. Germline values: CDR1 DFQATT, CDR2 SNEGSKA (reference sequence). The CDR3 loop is CSARATSGNTDTQYF. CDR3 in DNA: TGCAGTGCTAGAGCAACTAGCGGGAACACAGATACGCAGTATTTT.

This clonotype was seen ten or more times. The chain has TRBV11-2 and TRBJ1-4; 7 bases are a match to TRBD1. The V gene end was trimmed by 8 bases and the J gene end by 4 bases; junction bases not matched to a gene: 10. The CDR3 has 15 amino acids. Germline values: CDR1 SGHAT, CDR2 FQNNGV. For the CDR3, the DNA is TGTGCCAGCGCCTATCGGGGGACAGTTAATGAAAAACTGTTTTTT. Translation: CASAYRGTVNEKLFF. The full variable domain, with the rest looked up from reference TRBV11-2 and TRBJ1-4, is EAGVAQSPRYKIIEKRQSVAFWCNPISGHATLYWYQQILGQGPKLLIQFQNNGVVDDSQLPKDRFSAERLKGVDSTLKIQPAKLEDSAVYLCASAYRGTVNEKLFFGSGTQLSVL.

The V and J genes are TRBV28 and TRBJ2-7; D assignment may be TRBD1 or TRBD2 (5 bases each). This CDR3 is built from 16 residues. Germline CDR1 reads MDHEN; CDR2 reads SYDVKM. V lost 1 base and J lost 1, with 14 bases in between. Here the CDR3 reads CASSLFGGPESYEQYF. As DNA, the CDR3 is TGTGCCAGCAGTTTATTTGGGGGACCGGAATCCTACGAGCAGTACTTC.

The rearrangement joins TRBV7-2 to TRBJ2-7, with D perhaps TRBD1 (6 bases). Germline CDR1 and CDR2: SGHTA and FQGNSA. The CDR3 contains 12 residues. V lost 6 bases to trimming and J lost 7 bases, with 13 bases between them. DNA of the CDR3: TGTGCCAGCAGTTTTACAGGGTGGGAGCAGTACTTC. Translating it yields CASSFTGWEQYF.

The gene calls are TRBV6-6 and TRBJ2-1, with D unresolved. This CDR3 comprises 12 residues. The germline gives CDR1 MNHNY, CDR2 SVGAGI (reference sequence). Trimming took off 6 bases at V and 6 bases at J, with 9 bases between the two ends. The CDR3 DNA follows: TGTGCCAGCAGATTAGGCTCCAATGAGCAGTTCTTC. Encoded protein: CASRLGSNEQFF.

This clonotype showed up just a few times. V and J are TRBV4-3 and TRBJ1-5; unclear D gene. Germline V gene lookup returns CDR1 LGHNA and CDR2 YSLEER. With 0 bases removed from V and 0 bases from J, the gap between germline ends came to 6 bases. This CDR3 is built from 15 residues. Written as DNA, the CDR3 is TGCGCCAGCAGCCAAGAGCCGAATAGCAATCAGCCCCAGCATTTT. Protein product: CASSQEPNSNQPQHF.

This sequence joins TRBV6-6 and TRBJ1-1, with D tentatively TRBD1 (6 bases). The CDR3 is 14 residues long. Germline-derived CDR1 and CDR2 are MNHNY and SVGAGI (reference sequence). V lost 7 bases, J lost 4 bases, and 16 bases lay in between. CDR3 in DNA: TGTGCCAGCATCAAAGGGGGGAGTAGCACTGAAGCTTTCTTT. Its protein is CASIKGGSSTEAFF.

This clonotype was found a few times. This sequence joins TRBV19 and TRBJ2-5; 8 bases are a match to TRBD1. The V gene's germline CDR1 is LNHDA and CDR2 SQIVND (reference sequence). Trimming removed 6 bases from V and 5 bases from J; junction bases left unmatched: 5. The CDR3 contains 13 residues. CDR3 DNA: TGTGCCAGTAGAGAGGACAGGGCGGAGACCCAGTACTTC. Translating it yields CASREDRAETQYF.

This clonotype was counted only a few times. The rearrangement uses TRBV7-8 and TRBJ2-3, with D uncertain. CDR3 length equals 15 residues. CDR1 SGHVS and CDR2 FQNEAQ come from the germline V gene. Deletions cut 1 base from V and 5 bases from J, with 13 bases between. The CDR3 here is CASSLVLLKGDTQYF. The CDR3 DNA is TGTGCCAGCAGCTTAGTTCTGTTAAAAGGAGATACGCAGTATTTT.